The clone carrying this TCR beta chain was recorded at least ten times. Its specificity is unknown. Time point described: newly diagnosed GD, antithyroid drugs for less than 3 months. TCR sequences were obtained from RNA taken from PBMCs. A nine-milliliter sample of peripheral blood was drawn into EDTA tubes. The data stem from a study of regulatory T cells in long-lasting Graves disease. General study points: Persistent Graves' patients showed less TCR diversity than newly diagnosed ones.

Arm-PCR of CDR3 regions and iRepertoire HTBI primers were the basis on which TCR beta libraries were built. TCRdb re-called the multiplex PCR reads with MiXCR, one entry per CDR3 protein. The sample holds approximately 230,000 distinct CDR3 sequences, about a sixth seen once. The CDR3 spans 14 residues. V lost 8 bases and J lost 2, with 14 bases in between. Germline assignment: CDR1 WSHSY and CDR2 SAAADI. This material consisted of peripheral blood mononuclear cells (PBMCs), taken at new diagnosis, from a patient treated with antithyroid drugs. The V call is TRBV10-2, the J call TRBJ2-3, with D possibly being TRBD1 (5 bases). The sequence derives from a female donor with Graves disease. In DNA form, the CDR3 reads TGCGCCAGCGGAAAAGGGGCATTCACAGATACGCAGTATTTT. Its translation: CASGKGAFTDTQYF.